Listed below are T cell receptor beta chains from one sample, sequenced in a study of blood T cell repertoires in COVID-19. Method: immunoSEQ multiplex PCR; TCRdb's copy keeps in-frame clones and lacks some. This sample has approximately 190,000 clones, with 82% found just once. Sequencing used peripheral blood. These receptors were collected from a woman in her sixties or seventies with COVID-19, enrolled during active disease. Each CDR3 is given with its conserved first and last residue. The D gene is left open where the match is weak. Rows may omit the clone size; those that give it use once, few, many or a size class.

size: .
J: TRBJ1-2
D: .
length: 13
V: TRBV5-6
CDR3: CASSLRALNGYTF
DNA: TGTGCCAGCAGCTTGAGAGCCCTCAATGGCTACACCTTC

size: few
J: TRBJ2-2
D: TRBD1
length: 17
V: TRBV27
CDR3: CASRQYSGTGEPGELFF
DNA: TGTGCCAGCAGACAATACTCCGGGACAGGGGAACCCGGGGAGCTGTTTTTT

size: few
J: TRBJ2-7
D: TRBD2
length: 16
V: TRBV9
CDR3: CASSRGLAGASYEQYF
DNA: TGTGCCAGCAGCCGGGGACTAGCGGGCGCCTCCTACGAGCAGTACTTC

size: .
J: TRBJ2-1
D: TRBD2
length: 14
V: TRBV2
CDR3: CASSPSGRGNEQFF
DNA: TGTGCCAGCTCACCTAGCGGGAGAGGCAATGAGCAGTTCTTC

size: .
J: TRBJ1-3
D: .
length: 11
V: TRBV11-2
CDR3: CASSPANTIYF
DNA: TGTGCCAGCAGCCCCGCGAACACCATATATTTT

size: .
J: TRBJ1-6
D: .
length: 16
V: TRBV14
CDR3: CASSQIRGTDNSPLHF
DNA: TGTGCCAGCAGCCAAATTCGGGGTACCGATAATTCACCCCTCCACTTT

size: .
J: TRBJ2-5
D: TRBD1
length: 17
V: TRBV5-1
CDR3: CASSSRTGGVAGETQYF
DNA: TGCGCCAGCAGCTCCCGGACAGGGGGCGTTGCGGGTGAGACCCAGTACTTC

size: .
J: TRBJ2-7
D: TRBD2
length: 15
V: TRBV7-8
CDR3: CASSLKAGGPYEQYF
DNA: TGTGCCAGCAGCTTAAAAGCGGGAGGGCCGTACGAGCAGTACTTC

size: .
J: TRBJ1-1
D: .
length: 14
V: TRBV18
CDR3: CASSPGQLNTEAFF
DNA: TGTGCCAGCTCACCAGGCCAGTTGAACACTGAAGCTTTCTTT

size: .
J: TRBJ2-1
D: TRBD2
length: 16
V: TRBV11-3
CDR3: CASSLGVAGGGNEQFF
DNA: TGTGCCAGCAGCTTAGGCGTAGCGGGAGGCGGCAATGAGCAGTTCTTC

size: .
J: TRBJ1-5
D: .
length: 16
V: TRBV18
CDR3: CASSPLGRDTNQPQHF
DNA: TGTGCCAGCTCACCACTGGGGAGGGACACCAATCAGCCCCAGCATTTT

size: .
J: TRBJ2-3
D: .
length: 13
V: TRBV7-7
CDR3: CASSLSGEDTQYF
DNA: TGTGCTAGCAGCTTATCAGGGGAAGATACGCAGTATTTT

size: .
J: TRBJ1-2
D: TRBD1
length: 15
V: TRBV5-5
CDR3: CASSRRTGGPYGYTF
DNA: TGTGCCAGCAGCCGTAGGACAGGGGGACCCTATGGCTACACCTTC

size: few
J: TRBJ1-2
D: TRBD1
length: 14
V: TRBV7-2
CDR3: CASSLWTGGYGYTF
DNA: TGTGCCAGCAGCTTGTGGACAGGGGGCTATGGCTACACCTTC

size: .
J: TRBJ2-1
D: .
length: 16
V: TRBV30
CDR3: CAWSRLGTLSYNEQFF
DNA: TGTGCCTGGAGCCGATTGGGGACTCTCTCCTACAATGAGCAGTTCTTC

size: .
J: TRBJ2-7
D: .
length: 15
V: TRBV6-6
CDR3: CATDPGGGSIGEQYF
DNA: TGTGCCACCGACCCGGGGGGCGGGAGTATTGGCGAGCAGTACTTC

size: .
J: TRBJ1-6
D: .
length: 15
V: TRBV6-5
CDR3: CASSSSGLGNSPLHF
DNA: TGTGCCAGCAGTTCGTCAGGGTTGGGTAATTCACCCCTCCACTTT

size: once
J: TRBJ1-2
D: TRBD1
length: 14
V: TRBV19
CDR3: CASFRPGQGYGYTF
DNA: TGTGCCAGTTTTCGCCCAGGACAGGGCTATGGCTACACCTTC

size: .
J: TRBJ2-3
D: TRBD2
length: 17
V: TRBV5-4
CDR3: CASSLKVAGGLTDTQYF
DNA: TGTGCCAGCAGCTTGAAAGTAGCGGGAGGACTCACAGATACGCAGTATTTT

size: .
J: TRBJ2-5
D: TRBD2
length: 13
V: TRBV28
CDR3: CASSPGGDETQYF
DNA: TGTGCCAGCAGCCCTGGGGGGGATGAGACCCAGTACTTC

size: .
J: TRBJ2-1
D: TRBD2
length: 13
V: TRBV7-8
CDR3: CASTGTSGSEQFF
DNA: TGTGCCAGCACCGGGACTAGCGGCAGTGAGCAGTTCTTC

size: .
J: TRBJ2-7
D: TRBD1
length: 14
V: TRBV7-2
CDR3: CASSFGQGRAGMYF
DNA: TGTGCCAGCAGCTTTGGACAGGGACGGGCGGGGATGTACTTC

size: many
J: TRBJ2-1
D: TRBD2
length: 16
V: TRBV7-9
CDR3: CASSPPGGSKYNEQFF
DNA: TGTGCCAGCAGCCCCCCGGGGGGGTCAAAGTACAATGAGCAGTTCTTC

size: once
J: TRBJ2-1
D: TRBD2
length: 15
V: TRBV7-2
CDR3: CASTRGESSYNEQFF
DNA: TGTGCCAGCACCCGGGGGGAAAGCTCCTACAATGAGCAGTTCTTC

size: .
J: TRBJ1-2
D: .
length: 12
V: TRBV5-1
CDR3: CASSGGGGGYTF
DNA: TGCGCCAGCAGCGGAGGTGGCGGGGGCTACACCTTC

size: .
J: TRBJ2-1
D: .
length: 14
V: TRBV7-2
CDR3: CASSLGWAKNEQFF
DNA: TGTGCCAGCAGCTTAGGCTGGGCGAAGAATGAGCAGTTCTTC

size: .
J: TRBJ2-1
D: TRBD2
length: 15
V: TRBV3-1/TRBV3-2
CDR3: CASSRLGTSGVEQFF
DNA: TGTGCCAGCAGCCGACTTGGAACCAGCGGGGTTGAGCAGTTCTTC

size: .
J: TRBJ2-3
D: .
length: 19
V: TRBV4-2
CDR3: CASSQDLRGTLSSTDTQYF
DNA: TGTGCCAGCAGCCAAGATCTTCGAGGGACACTTTCGAGCACAGATACGCAGTATTTT

size: few
J: TRBJ1-2
D: TRBD1
length: 15
V: TRBV28
CDR3: CASSLQGALLYGYTF
DNA: TGTGCCAGCAGTTTACAGGGGGCGCTTTTGTATGGCTACACCTTC

size: .
J: TRBJ1-1
D: .
length: 14
V: TRBV10-2
CDR3: CASSDLGGDTEAFF
DNA: TGCGCCAGCAGTGACCTTGGCGGGGACACTGAAGCTTTCTTT

size: .
J: TRBJ1-1
D: .
length: 16
V: TRBV28
CDR3: CASSSDSGGMNTEAFF
DNA: TGTGCCAGCAGCTCCGACTCTGGAGGAATGAACACTGAAGCTTTCTTT

size: .
J: TRBJ2-2
D: TRBD2
length: 15
V: TRBV11-3
CDR3: CASSPRTRDTGELFF
DNA: TGTGCCAGCAGCCCTCGGACTAGGGACACCGGGGAGCTGTTTTTT

size: .
J: TRBJ2-1
D: TRBD1
length: 16
V: TRBV4-2
CDR3: CASSLSTGGSYNEQFF
DNA: TGTGCCAGCAGCCTATCAACAGGGGGCTCCTACAATGAGCAGTTCTTC

size: .
J: TRBJ1-5
D: .
length: 15
V: TRBV2
CDR3: CASSEGAGSNQPQHF
DNA: TGTGCCAGCAGTGAAGGAGCGGGCAGCAATCAGCCCCAGCATTTT

size: .
J: TRBJ1-2
D: .
length: 14
V: TRBV27
CDR3: CASSFRPGNSQYTF
DNA: TGTGCCAGCAGTTTCCGGCCAGGGAACTCCCAGTACACCTTC

size: .
J: TRBJ1-5
D: .
length: 15
V: TRBV3-1/TRBV3-2
CDR3: CASSQGLGTNQPQHF
DNA: TGTGCCAGCAGCCAAGGGCTAGGGACAAATCAGCCCCAGCATTTT

size: .
J: TRBJ1-1
D: .
length: 12
V: TRBV24-1
CDR3: CATGSSNTEAFF
DNA: TGTGCCACCGGCTCGTCGAACACTGAAGCTTTCTTT

size: .
J: TRBJ2-3
D: TRBD2
length: 14
V: TRBV7-3
CDR3: CASSLRGGTDTQYF
DNA: TGTGCCAGCAGCTTAAGGGGGGGAACAGATACGCAGTATTTT

size: .
J: TRBJ2-1
D: .
length: 15
V: TRBV7-8
CDR3: CASSRNRGGYNEQFF
DNA: TGTGCCAGCAGCCGCAATAGGGGGGGCTACAATGAGCAGTTCTTC

size: .
J: TRBJ1-1
D: .
length: 15
V: TRBV6-1
CDR3: CASSEFAGGNTEAFF
DNA: TGTGCCAGCAGTGAATTCGCGGGGGGCAACACTGAAGCTTTCTTT

size: .
J: TRBJ1-1
D: TRBD1
length: 17
V: TRBV5-1
CDR3: CASSSDGAGGRFTEAFF
DNA: TGCGCCAGCAGCTCCGACGGGGCAGGGGGCAGGTTCACTGAAGCTTTCTTT

size: .
J: TRBJ1-1
D: .
length: 15
V: TRBV3-1/TRBV3-2
CDR3: CASSQARVLNTEAFF
DNA: TGTGCCAGCAGCCAAGCTCGGGTCTTGAACACTGAAGCTTTCTTT

size: .
J: TRBJ1-1
D: TRBD1
length: 15
V: TRBV28
CDR3: CASSLDAGGITEAFF
DNA: TGTGCCAGCAGTTTAGATGCAGGGGGGATCACTGAAGCTTTCTTT

size: .
J: TRBJ2-3
D: TRBD1
length: 16
V: TRBV4-1
CDR3: CASSQGPGQGGDTQYF
DNA: TGCGCCAGCAGCCAGGGTCCGGGACAGGGGGGAGATACGCAGTATTTT

size: .
J: TRBJ1-6
D: .
length: 14
V: TRBV9
CDR3: CASSVGGRNSPLHF
DNA: TGTGCCAGCAGCGTAGGAGGGAGGAATTCACCCCTCCACTTT

size: .
J: TRBJ1-1
D: .
length: 14
V: TRBV30
CDR3: CAWSHGSPQAEAFF
DNA: TGTGCCTGGAGTCACGGGTCTCCACAGGCTGAAGCTTTCTTT

size: .
J: TRBJ1-2
D: TRBD1
length: 15
V: TRBV5-4
CDR3: CASRLDRASPYGYTF
DNA: TGTGCCAGCAGGTTGGACAGGGCCTCTCCCTATGGCTACACCTTC

size: .
J: TRBJ2-5
D: .
length: 14
V: TRBV5-1
CDR3: CASSLVRVAETQYF
DNA: TGCGCCAGCAGCTTGGTTCGGGTTGCGGAGACCCAGTACTTC

size: .
J: TRBJ1-1
D: TRBD1
length: 16
V: TRBV27
CDR3: CASSPTYRGLDTEAFF
DNA: TGTGCCAGCAGTCCCACCTACAGGGGGTTGGACACTGAAGCTTTCTTT

size: .
J: TRBJ2-2
D: TRBD2
length: 14
V: TRBV11-3
CDR3: CASGSGVNTGELFF
DNA: TGTGCCAGCGGGAGCGGGGTTAACACCGGGGAGCTGTTTTTT

size: .
J: TRBJ2-5
D: TRBD2
length: 13
V: TRBV12-3/TRBV12-4
CDR3: CASTRGGRETQYF
DNA: TGTGCCAGCACCCGGGGGGGGCGGGAGACCCAGTACTTC

size: .
J: TRBJ2-7
D: .
length: 12
V: TRBV29-1
CDR3: CSGGGQIDEQYF
DNA: TGCAGCGGGGGCGGACAGATCGACGAGCAGTACTTC

size: .
J: TRBJ2-3
D: TRBD2
length: 16
V: TRBV7-6
CDR3: CASSLPAGGPGDTQYF
DNA: TGTGCCAGCAGCCTCCCAGCGGGAGGGCCAGGGGATACGCAGTATTTT

size: .
J: TRBJ2-5
D: .
length: 13
V: TRBV5-1
CDR3: CASSLALQETQYF
DNA: TGCGCCAGCAGCTTGGCTTTACAAGAGACCCAGTACTTC

size: .
J: TRBJ1-2
D: .
length: 14
V: TRBV7-3
CDR3: CASSRRGINYGYTF
DNA: TGTGCCAGCAGTCGAAGGGGGATCAACTATGGCTACACCTTC

size: .
J: TRBJ1-2
D: .
length: 13
V: TRBV3-1/TRBV3-2
CDR3: CASSQVQGLGYTF
DNA: TGTGCCAGCAGCCAAGTGCAGGGGCTGGGCTACACCTTC